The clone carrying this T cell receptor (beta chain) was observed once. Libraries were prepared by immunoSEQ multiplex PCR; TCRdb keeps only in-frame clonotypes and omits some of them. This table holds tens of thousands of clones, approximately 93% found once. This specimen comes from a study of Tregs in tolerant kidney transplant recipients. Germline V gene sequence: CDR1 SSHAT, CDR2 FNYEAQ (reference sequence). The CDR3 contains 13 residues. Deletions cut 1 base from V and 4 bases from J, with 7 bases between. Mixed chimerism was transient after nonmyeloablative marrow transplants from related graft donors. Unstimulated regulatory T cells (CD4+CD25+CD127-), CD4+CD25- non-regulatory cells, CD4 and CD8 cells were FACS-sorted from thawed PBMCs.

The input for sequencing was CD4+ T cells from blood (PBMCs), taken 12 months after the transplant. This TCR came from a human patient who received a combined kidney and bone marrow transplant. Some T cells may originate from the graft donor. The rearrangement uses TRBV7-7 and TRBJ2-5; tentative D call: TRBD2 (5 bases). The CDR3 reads CASSLGGLETQYF. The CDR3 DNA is TGTGCCAGCAGCTTAGGAGGGTTAGAGACCCAGTACTTC.